Following are 28 T cell receptor beta chains from one sample sequenced in a study of blood T cell repertoires in COVID-19 (dated by TCRdb to 2018 to 2020). Preparation of the library involved the immunoSEQ multiplex PCR assay. The table was pulled from immuneACCESS by TCRdb, which kept in-frame rearrangements only. Such tables lose some clones; where checked, under half of the loss comes from unresolved V genes, and the rest has no known cause. The sample table contains about 42,000 clones; only one count was recorded for 90% of them. Approximately 6% of the sample is taken by the ten largest. The sample consisted of peripheral blood. The receptors were sampled from a human donor in a cohort sampled during active COVID-19.

This chain uses TRBV28 with TRBJ2-7; 8 bases are shared with TRBD1. This CDR3 has 15 amino acids. The V gene's germline CDR1 is MDHEN and CDR2 SYDVKM. The junction had 8 bases not matched to a gene; V was cut back by 4 bases and J by 3 bases. The CDR3 DNA reads TGTGCCAGCAGTTCCCCCTCACAGGGGGACTACGAGCAGTACTTC. Translating it yields CASSSPSQGDYEQYF.

CDR3 sequence: CASSKRGSGNTIYF. CDR3 in DNA: TGTGCCAGCAGCAAGCGCGGCTCTGGAAACACCATATATTTT. J is TRBJ1-3 and V is TRBV5-4; D uncertain. The CDR3 is made up of 14 amino acids. Per the germline V gene, CDR1 is SGHNT and CDR2 is YYREEE (reference sequence). Between the trimmed V and J ends, which lost 4 bases and 0 bases, there was a span of 8 bases.

The chain uses TRBV7-9 and TRBJ2-3, with TRBD2 matching over 8 bases. V lost 4 bases, J lost 1 base, and 4 bases stayed unmatched. The CDR3 is 15 residues long. CDR1 SEHNR and CDR2 FQNEAQ come from the germline V gene (reference sequence). For the CDR3, the DNA is TGTGCCAGCAGCTCAGCGGGAGCGGGCACAGATACGCAGTATTTT. Translating it yields CASSSAGAGTDTQYF.

The V gene is TRBV11-3, the J gene TRBJ2-1, with TRBD1 matching over 9 bases. The junction had 10 bases not matched to a gene; V was cut back by 5 bases and J by 8 bases. The CDR3 has 15 amino acids. Germline V gives CDR1 SGHNT, CDR2 YENEEA. The CDR3 region is CASSDQTGGFHEQFF. CDR3 DNA sequence: TGTGCCAGCAGCGATCAGACAGGGGGTTTCCATGAGCAGTTCTTC.

The J gene is TRBJ2-5, the V gene TRBV7-9; maybe TRBD1 (6 bases). CDR1 is SEHNR, CDR2 FQNEAQ, per germline (reference sequence). This CDR3 has 11 residues. V was clipped by 1 base and J by 12 bases, with 9 bases between them. The CDR3 coding sequence is TGTGCCAGCAGCTTAGGGACAGATAAGTACTTC. Protein sequence: CASSLGTDKYF. The full variable domain, completed using reference TRBV7-9 and TRBJ2-5, is DTGVSQNPRHKITKRGQNVTFRCDPISEHNRLYWYRQTLGQGPEFLTYFQNEAQLEKSRLLSDRFSAERPKGSFSTLEIQRTEQGDSAMYLCASSLGTDKYFGPGTRLLVL.

This chain uses TRBV6-2 or TRBV6-3 with TRBJ2-2; D unclear. The CDR3 has 13 amino acids. V was shortened by 6 bases and J by 7 bases, with 12 bases between the two germline ends. The germline V gene encodes CDR1 MNHEY and CDR2 SVGEGT. CDR3 sequence: CASSPSYSGELFF. CDR3 DNA: TGTGCCAGCAGCCCTAGTTACAGCGGGGAGCTGTTTTTT.

The J gene is TRBJ2-7, the V gene TRBV5-1; 10 bases are shared with TRBD1. The V segment lost 6 bases and the J segment 2 bases; nucleotides outside the gene matches: 5. Germline-derived CDR1 and CDR2 are SGHRS and YFSETQ. The CDR3 contains 14 residues. This chain's CDR3 is CASTRTGGTYEQYF. CDR3 nucleotide sequence: TGCGCCAGCACTAGGACAGGGGGGACCTACGAGCAGTACTTC. Using reference TRBV5-1 and TRBJ2-7 for the parts outside the CDR3, the full variable domain is KAGVTQTPRYLIKTRGQQVTLSCSPISGHRSVSWYQQTPGQGLQFLFEYFSETQRNKGNFPGRFSGRQFSNSRSEMNVSTLELGDSALYLCASTRTGGTYEQYFGPGTRLTVT.

The rearrangement joins TRBV5-6 to TRBJ1-2, with a weak D call TRBD1 (5 bases). Trimming cost V 3 bases and J 4 bases, with 13 bases left between them. This CDR3 spans 14 amino acids. Germline V gives CDR1 SGHDT, CDR2 YYEEEE. CDR3: CASSSNSGGYGYTF. CDR3 sequence (DNA): TGTGCCAGCAGCTCGAATAGCGGGGGCTATGGCTACACCTTC.

In its sample, this clone was seen once. The gene calls are TRBV11-2 and TRBJ1-1; D not certain. The CDR3 loop spans 14 amino acids. V lost 4 bases, J lost 5 bases, and 14 bases lay in between. CDR1 SGHAT and CDR2 FQNNGV come from the germline V gene. CDR3 in amino acids: CASSSRHGLTEAFF. The CDR3 nucleotides read TGTGCCAGCAGCTCCAGACACGGTTTGACTGAAGCTTTCTTT.

Here the CDR3 reads CASSLGTGYQETQYF. CDR3 DNA sequence: TGTGCCAGCAGCCTCGGGACAGGGTATCAAGAGACCCAGTACTTC. V gene TRBV7-9 combines with J gene TRBJ2-5, with 9 bases matching TRBD1. The CDR3 contains 15 residues. The J segment lost 2 bases and the V segment lost 5 bases, leaving 6 bases of the junction unmatched. The V gene's germline CDR1 is SEHNR and CDR2 FQNEAQ (reference sequence).

V is TRBV6-5 and J is TRBJ1-2; TRBD1 might be the D (6 bases). CDR3 length: 15 residues. Trimming took 9 bases from V and 4 from J, leaving 21 bases between them. Germline V gene data show CDR1 as MNHEY and CDR2 as SVGAGI. In DNA, the CDR3 is TGTGCCAGTAGGGACACAGGGTCGACACCCTATGGCTACACCTTC. Encoded protein: CASRDTGSTPYGYTF.

The chain uses TRBV4-3 and TRBJ2-3; possible D gene TRBD1, 6 bases. Trimming took 0 bases from V and 7 from J, leaving 17 bases between them. This CDR3 is built from 16 residues. CDR1 LGHNA and CDR2 YSLEER come from the germline V gene. CDR3 amino acids: CASSQDYREIPHTQYF. The CDR3 bases are TGCGCCAGCAGCCAAGACTACAGGGAAATCCCTCATACGCAGTATTTT.

The V and J genes are TRBV13 and TRBJ1-4; D is undetermined. The CDR3 is 15 residues long. Germline lookup yields CDR1 PRHDT and CDR2 FYEKMQ (reference sequence). Trimming pared 5 bases from V and 0 bases from J, leaving 10 bases between. DNA for the CDR3: TGTGCCAGCAGCCAGGAGGGTGCAACTAATGAAAAACTGTTTTTT. Protein sequence: CASSQEGATNEKLFF.

Here the CDR3 DNA reads TGCGCCAGCAGCCAAGATTGGGGAACGGGGTCGGATACGCAGTATTTT. Amino acids: CASSQDWGTGSDTQYF. The chain couples TRBV4-3 to TRBJ2-3; possible D gene TRBD2, 5 bases. There are 16 residues in the CDR3. Between the trimmed V and J ends, which lost 0 bases and 6 bases, there was a span of 16 bases. In germline, CDR1 is LGHNA, CDR2 YSLEER.

This chain links TRBV7-6 with TRBJ2-3; TRBD1 might be the D (5 bases). The V end was cut by 1 base, the J end by 7 bases, with 12 bases between. This CDR3 contains 14 residues. CDR1 is SGHVS, CDR2 FNYEAQ, per germline. The CDR3 coding sequence is TGTGCCAGCAGCTTAGGCGTAGGGGTCAATACGCAGTATTTT. It translates to CASSLGVGVNTQYF.

V is TRBV9 and J is TRBJ2-7, with TRBD1 matching over 9 bases. The trim removed 2 bases at V and 0 bases at J, leaving 3 bases unmatched. The CDR3 consists of 15 residues. CDR1 SGDLS and CDR2 YYNGEE come from the germline V gene. The CDR3 bases are TGTGCCAGCAGCGTCGGGACAGGGTTCTCCTACGAGCAGTACTTC. Its protein product is CASSVGTGFSYEQYF.

This clone was observed a handful of times. V and J are TRBV11-2 and TRBJ2-7; 7 positions match TRBD2. The germline V gene has CDR1 SGHAT and CDR2 FQNNGV. This CDR3 has 17 residues. V shed 4 bases, J shed 2 bases, and the junction held 14 bases outside the gene matches. The CDR3 reads CASSSGATREIPYEQYF. The CDR3 region has the DNA TGTGCCAGCAGCTCCGGGGCTACGCGGGAGATACCCTACGAGCAGTACTTC. Based on the CDR3 plus reference TRBV11-2 and TRBJ2-7, the full variable domain is EAGVAQSPRYKIIEKRQSVAFWCNPISGHATLYWYQQILGQGPKLLIQFQNNGVVDDSQLPKDRFSAERLKGVDSTLKIQPAKLEDSAVYLCASSSGATREIPYEQYFGPGTRLTVT.

The chain has TRBV9 and TRBJ1-1; unclear D gene. This CDR3 is 14 amino acids long. The germline CDR1 and CDR2 sequences are SGDLS and YYNGEE. The V gene lost 3 bases and the J gene lost 0 bases, with 9 bases spanning the gap. The CDR3 DNA reads TGTGCCAGCAGCGAAAAGAGCTTGAACACTGAAGCTTTCTTT. This codes for CASSEKSLNTEAFF.

The rearrangement joins TRBV4-3 to TRBJ1-5; 7 bases agree with TRBD1. CDR1 LGHNA and CDR2 YSLEER come from the germline V gene. The CDR3 is 17 amino acids. J gave up 6 bases and V 3 bases, and 14 bases lay outside the gene matches. The CDR3 loop is CASSHRVQGGRIQPQHF. CDR3 sequence (DNA): TGCGCCAGCAGCCACAGGGTCCAGGGGGGTCGGATTCAGCCCCAGCATTTT.

This chain uses TRBV4-3 with TRBJ1-5, with D unresolved. Germline V gene sequence: CDR1 LGHNA, CDR2 YSLEER. V dropped 3 bases and J dropped 2 bases, with 11 bases sitting between them. The CDR3 extends over 15 amino acids. The DNA for the CDR3 is TGCGCCAGCAGCCAGGGGAGATTTGGCAATCAGCCCCAGCATTTT. Amino acid sequence: CASSQGRFGNQPQHF.

The genes are TRBV7-9 and TRBJ2-3, with 7 bases identical to TRBD2. The CDR3 totals 16 residues. V lost 5 bases, J lost 1 base, and 9 bases stayed unmatched. Germline V gene data show CDR1 as SEHNR and CDR2 as FQNEAQ (reference sequence). This CDR3 reads CASSPGTTRGTDTQYF. The CDR3 coding sequence is TGTGCCAGCAGCCCAGGGACTACCCGCGGCACAGATACGCAGTATTTT.

This sequence joins TRBV7-9 and TRBJ2-7, with D possibly TRBD1 on 6 matching bases. The germline V gene encodes CDR1 SEHNR and CDR2 FQNEAQ (reference sequence). The CDR3 is made up of 13 amino acids. Between the trimmed V and J ends, which lost 4 bases and 3 bases, there was a span of 10 bases. The CDR3 protein is CASSSTGNYEQYF. For the CDR3, the DNA is TGTGCCAGCAGCTCAACAGGGAACTACGAGCAGTACTTC. Full variable domain (missing parts from reference TRBV7-9 and TRBJ2-7): DTGVSQNPRHKITKRGQNVTFRCDPISEHNRLYWYRQTLGQGPEFLTYFQNEAQLEKSRLLSDRFSAERPKGSFSTLEIQRTEQGDSAMYLCASSSTGNYEQYFGPGTRLTVT.

This rearrangement joins TRBV7-3 to TRBJ2-3, with a tentative D call TRBD2 (5 bases). CDR1 and CDR2 from the germline V gene are SGHTA and FQGTGA. The V and J ends lost 5 bases and 2 bases respectively, with 11 bases between them. This CDR3 has 14 residues. CDR3 in amino acids: CASSPGYFTDTQYF. The DNA for the CDR3 is TGTGCCAGCAGCCCGGGGTACTTCACAGATACGCAGTATTTT.

The V and J genes are TRBV3-1 (or the pseudogene TRBV3-2) and TRBJ2-1; 9 bases line up with TRBD2. V gave up 4 bases and J gave up 2 bases; unmatched junction bases: 6. The V gene's germline CDR1 is LGHDT and CDR2 YNNKEL (reference sequence). The CDR3 length is 16 residues. In DNA, the CDR3 is TGTGCCAGCAGCCCTACCGGGACTAGCCCCTACAATGAGCAGTTCTTC. Its protein product is CASSPTGTSPYNEQFF.

The chain couples TRBV4-3 to TRBJ2-7, with D perhaps TRBD1 (6 bases). Germline V CDR1 and CDR2: LGHNA, YSLEER. This CDR3 has 14 amino acids. V was clipped by 0 bases and J by 4 bases, with 10 bases between them. CDR3 nucleotides: TGCGCCAGCAGCCAAGATTCAGGGGAATACGAGCAGTACTTC. Translated, it gives CASSQDSGEYEQYF.

The chain joins TRBV10-3 to TRBJ1-6; perhaps TRBD1 as D (5 bases). Germline-derived CDR1 and CDR2 are ENHRY and SYGVKD. Trimming pared 2 bases from V and 2 bases from J, leaving 10 bases between. This CDR3 has 16 amino acids. CDR3 sequence: CAISERGEPYNSPLHF. For the CDR3, the DNA is TGTGCCATCAGTGAGAGGGGCGAACCCTATAATTCACCCCTCCACTTT.

The chain links TRBV28 to TRBJ1-2; D is uncertain. V lost 1 base to trimming and J lost 2 bases, with 5 bases between them. The CDR3 has 13 residues. Germline values: CDR1 MDHEN, CDR2 SYDVKM. CDR3 amino acids: CASSLSENYGYTF. The CDR3 nucleotides read TGTGCCAGCAGTTTATCAGAAAACTATGGCTACACCTTC.

V and J are TRBV25-1 and TRBJ2-1; D unclear. CDR1 MGHDK and CDR2 SYGVNS come from the germline V gene. CDR3 length equals 13 residues. Between the trimmed V and J ends, which lost 3 bases and 8 bases, there was a span of 11 bases. CDR3 in DNA: TGTGCCAGCAGTGAGGGCTGGTACGATGAGCAGTTCTTC. Its protein is CASSEGWYDEQFF.